Below, 6 T cell receptor beta chains from the same sample are listed, as sequenced in a study of vaccination and CD4 T cells after COVID-19. This sample's time point: late sampling 161 to 241 days after vaccination in a few convalescent patients. MiXCR, applied by TCRdb to the PCR reads, yields one record per CDR3 protein. The sample has tens of thousands of distinct CDR3 sequences, 45% to 50% seen once; the top ten hold 5.5% to 7.5%. The sample in question was CD4+ T cells from blood, obtained about 7 months after SARS-CoV-2 vaccination. The origin of the receptors is a human donor who had recovered from COVID-19.

Worth noting for this clonotype: At one end the junction does not follow the germline gene, possibly because of a read error. J is TRBJ2-1 and V is TRBV27, with D unclear. The CDR3 length is 15 residues. Per the germline V gene, CDR1 is MNHEY and CDR2 is SMNVEV (reference sequence). CDR3: CASTLRPGPYNEQFF. The CDR3 DNA reads as TGTGCCAGCACTTTACGGCCCGGGCCCTACAATGAGCAGTTCTTC.

This clonotype was found once. The chain links TRBV7-3 to TRBJ2-1, with 11 bases aligning to TRBD1. The J segment lost 4 bases and the V segment lost 5 bases, leaving 4 bases of the junction unmatched. The CDR3 totals 15 residues. Per the germline V gene, CDR1 is SGHTA and CDR2 is FQGTGA. The CDR3: CASSLDRGPYNEQFF. The CDR3 DNA is TGTGCCAGCAGCCTGGACAGGGGGCCATACAATGAGCAGTTCTTC.

V and J are TRBV19 and TRBJ2-7; 9 bases line up with TRBD2. The CDR3 is 15 residues long. The germline gives CDR1 LNHDA, CDR2 SQIVND (reference sequence). J lost 1 base, V lost 3 bases, and 4 bases had no gene match. For the CDR3, the DNA is TGTGCCAGTAGTATCTCGGGACTAGCATCCTACGAGCAGTACTTC. Translation: CASSISGLASYEQYF.

This clonotype has just one count. The rearrangement links TRBV6-2 or TRBV6-3 to TRBJ1-1, with a weak D call TRBD1 (6 bases). The ends were cut back, 5 bases at V and 10 bases at J, with 17 bases in the middle. The CDR3 runs to 13 residues. From germline, CDR1 is MNHEY and CDR2 SVGEGT. CDR3 amino acids: CASSHAEGVRAFF. In DNA, the CDR3 is TGTGCCAGCAGTCACGCTGAGGGGGTTAGAGCTTTCTTT.

This chain joins TRBV29-1 and TRBJ2-1, with D unclear. In germline, CDR1 is SQVTM, CDR2 ANQGSEA. The CDR3 runs to 15 residues. Trimming removed 1 base from V and 5 bases from J, with 15 bases in between. The CDR3 spells CSVEVPWNTHNEQFF. The DNA for the CDR3 is TGCAGCGTTGAAGTACCCTGGAACACCCACAATGAGCAGTTCTTC.

The J gene is TRBJ2-1, the V gene TRBV28; 9 nucleotides match TRBD2. The germline V gene has CDR1 MDHEN and CDR2 SYDVKM. After removal of 2 bases from V and 7 bases from J, the junction contained 3 bases not matched to a gene. The CDR3 has 14 residues. The CDR3 sequence: CASSLAGGLNEQFF. As DNA, the CDR3 is TGTGCCAGCAGTTTAGCGGGAGGGTTAAATGAGCAGTTCTTC. The entire variable domain, with the rest obtained from reference TRBV28 and TRBJ2-1, is as follows: DVKVTQSSRYLVKRTGEKVFLECVQDMDHENMFWYRQDPGLGLRLIYFSYDVKMKEKGDIPEGYSVSREKKERFSLILESASTNQTSMYLCASSLAGGLNEQFFGPGTRLTVL.